The sequence of this T cell receptor (beta chain) was determined in a study of cytomegalovirus exposure and HLA in healthy donors. This clone was seen ten or more times. 13 Jbeta primers and 60 Vbeta primers were used for the PCR. Profiled with immunoSEQ multiplex PCR; TCRdb holds only in-frame clones, not every one. The sample lists just over 200,000 clones; around four fifths were seen once. There are 14 residues in the CDR3. V was cut by 1 base and J by 5 bases, with 12 bases left in between. Germline CDR1 reads LGHNA; CDR2 reads YNFKEQ. Sequences were obtained from PBMCs. V usage is TRBV4-2 and J usage is TRBJ2-7; maybe TRBD1 (6 bases). This receptor was identified in a middle-aged woman in good health and CMV-seronegative. The CDR3 DNA is TGTGCCAGCAGCCAAGGCCAGGGGACGGACGAGCAGTACTTC. Its translation is CASSQGQGTDEQYF.